The 16 T cell receptor beta chains presented below share a single source sample, sequenced in a study of shared clonotypes between healthy human individuals. Naive CD8 cells were CD45RO-negative, positively selected for CCR7, excluding terminally differentiated effector memory CD45RA+ cells. Only in-frame clones appear in the TCRdb table, and some are missing; sequencing was by immunoSEQ multiplex PCR. This table holds some 2.1 million clones, around 96% found once. The sequenced material came from naive CD8+ T cells sorted from blood. These receptors originate from a man in his late teens or twenties in good health.

The chain is built from TRBV7-3 and TRBJ2-7; 9 nucleotides align to TRBD1. The CDR3 sequence is 15 residues long. CDR1 is SGHTA, CDR2 FQGTGA, per germline. The J segment lost 3 bases and the V segment lost 4 bases, leaving 7 bases of the junction unmatched. The CDR3: CASSSPGQGVYEQYF. The CDR3 DNA reads as TGTGCCAGCAGCTCTCCGGGACAGGGAGTCTACGAGCAGTACTTC.

In this sample, this clone turned up many times. V is TRBV30 and J is TRBJ1-5; possible D gene TRBD1, 5 bases. Germline V gene sequence: CDR1 GTSNPN, CDR2 SVGIG (reference sequence). The CDR3 covers 14 residues. Trimming took off 0 bases at V and 2 bases at J, with 8 bases between the two ends. In DNA, the CDR3 is TGTGCCTGGAGTGTATGGGGGGGCAATCAGCCCCAGCATTTT. Its protein is CAWSVWGGNQPQHF. The full variable domain, in which reference TRBV30 and TRBJ1-5 provide the parts outside the CDR3, is SQTIHQWPATLVQPVGSPLSLECTVEGTSNPNLYWYRQAAGRGLQLLFYSVGIGQISSEVPQNLSASRPQDRQFILSSKKLLLSDSGFYLCAWSVWGGNQPQHFGDGTRLSIL.

The chain has TRBV10-2 and TRBJ1-3, with a possible D match to TRBD1 (6 bases). Germline loops: CDR1 WSHSY, CDR2 SAAADI. The ends were cut back, 1 base at V and 0 bases at J, with 13 bases in the middle. This CDR3 has 17 residues. CDR3 sequence: CASSEWDTLSSGNTIYF. CDR3 nucleotides: TGCGCCAGCAGTGAGTGGGACACGCTGAGCTCTGGAAACACCATATATTTT.

The rearrangement uses TRBV4-1 and TRBJ2-3, with 9 nucleotides matching TRBD1. This CDR3 region has 15 residues. J gave up 5 bases and V 3 bases, and 6 bases lay outside the gene matches. CDR1 is MGHRA, CDR2 YSYEKL, per germline. CDR3 DNA: TGCGCCAGCAGCCATAGACAGGGGGGAATAGATACGCAGTATTTT. This translates into CASSHRQGGIDTQYF.

The V call is TRBV19, the J call TRBJ2-2, with D possibly being TRBD1 or TRBD2 (5 bases each). The V gene lost 3 bases and the J gene lost 6 bases, with 8 bases spanning the gap. The V gene's germline CDR1 is LNHDA and CDR2 SQIVND (reference sequence). This CDR3 spans 13 amino acids. The CDR3 coding sequence is TGTGCCAGTAGTATGGGGACGCCCGGGGAGCTGTTTTTT. Encoded protein: CASSMGTPGELFF.

V gene TRBV6-5 combines with J gene TRBJ2-5; D is uncertain. The CDR3 consists of 12 residues. Germline V gives CDR1 MNHEY, CDR2 SVGAGI. V dropped 4 bases and J dropped 5 bases, with 8 bases sitting between them. The CDR3 loop is CASSSSEETQYF. CDR3 sequence (DNA): TGTGCCAGCAGTTCCTCAGAGGAGACCCAGTACTTC.

The chain couples TRBV30 to TRBJ1-6; no clear D gene. The ends were cut back, 1 base at V and 8 bases at J, with 9 bases in the middle. Germline CDR1 reads GTSNPN; CDR2 reads SVGIG (reference sequence). CDR3 length equals 13 residues. This CDR3 reads CAWSEIGDSPLHF. CDR3 nucleotides: TGTGCCTGGAGTGAAATTGGGGATTCACCCCTCCACTTT.

With respect to this clone: The sample has other DNA sequences that encode this CDR3 too. The gene calls are TRBV19 and TRBJ2-5, with 10 bases identical to TRBD2. This CDR3 is built from 15 residues. V was clipped by 3 bases and J by 2 bases; unmatched bases: 3. Germline assignment: CDR1 LNHDA and CDR2 SQIVND (reference sequence). CDR3 in amino acids: CASSMWTSGQETQYF. The CDR3 region has the DNA TGTGCCAGTAGTATGTGGACTAGCGGACAAGAGACCCAGTACTTC.

The chain combines TRBV25-1 with TRBJ2-1; D is unresolved. Germline values: CDR1 MGHDK, CDR2 SYGVNS. V lost 10 bases and J lost 5, with 12 bases in between. CDR3 length: 12 amino acids. The CDR3 DNA reads as TGTGCCACCACGGACCACAACAATGAGCAGTTCTTC. Amino acid sequence: CATTDHNNEQFF.

The rearrangement joins TRBV27 to TRBJ2-7; D possibly uses TRBD1 or TRBD2 (7 bases each). Germline CDR1 MNHEY, CDR2 SMNVEV (reference sequence). This CDR3 comprises 15 residues. Trimming stripped 5 bases from V and 6 bases from J, with 20 bases between. Here the CDR3 DNA reads TGTGCCAGCAGTCGAATTCAGGGGGGGCCCGCCGAGCAGTACTTC. This encodes CASSRIQGGPAEQYF.

This chain connects TRBV5-1 to TRBJ2-5, with D unclear. The CDR3 runs 13 residues. Per the germline V gene, CDR1 is SGHRS and CDR2 is YFSETQ. The V end was cut by 1 base, the J end by 3 bases, with 7 bases between. The CDR3 loop reads CASSLLNEETQYF. Written as DNA, the CDR3 is TGCGCCAGCAGCTTGCTTAATGAAGAGACCCAGTACTTC.

CDR3 DNA sequence: TGTGCCAGCAGCGCCTTCAGCGGAAGCTCCTACGAGCAGTACTTC. The encoded protein is CASSAFSGSSYEQYF. The rearrangement links TRBV7-8 to TRBJ2-7, with D tentatively TRBD2 (5 bases). Germline V gives CDR1 SGHVS, CDR2 FQNEAQ. V lost 5 bases and J 0 bases, leaving 14 bases between the germline ends. There are 15 residues in the CDR3.

The V gene is TRBV2, the J gene TRBJ2-7; weak D call: TRBD1 (5 bases). Trimming stripped 1 base from V and 6 bases from J, with 10 bases between. Germline V gene data show CDR1 as SNHLY and CDR2 as FYNNEI. The CDR3 sequence is 13 residues long. The CDR3 reads CASSEEPGSEQYF. CDR3 coding DNA: TGTGCCAGCAGTGAAGAGCCAGGGTCCGAGCAGTACTTC.

The chain combines TRBV6-5 with TRBJ2-1; 8 bases align to TRBD2. This CDR3 is built from 16 residues. J lost 4 bases, V lost 0 bases, and 5 bases had no gene match. Germline loops: CDR1 MNHEY, CDR2 SVGAGI. CDR3 residues: CASSYSFSGRYNEQFF. CDR3 coding DNA: TGTGCCAGCAGTTACTCGTTCAGCGGGAGATACAATGAGCAGTTCTTC.

The chain links TRBV27 to TRBJ2-7; maybe TRBD2 (5 bases). V lost 5 bases and J lost 4, with 15 bases in between. The CDR3 has 14 amino acids. The germline V gene has CDR1 MNHEY and CDR2 SMNVEV (reference sequence). The CDR3 coding sequence is TGTGCCAGCAGTGCCGGGGTCGGGTCGTACGAGCAGTACTTC. Translation: CASSAGVGSYEQYF.

This sequence joins TRBV28 and TRBJ2-1; D is uncertain. V lost 2 bases to trimming and J lost 8 bases, with 7 bases between them. This CDR3 has 12 amino acids. Germline V CDR1 and CDR2: MDHEN, SYDVKM. CDR3 amino acids: CASSLQGYEQFF. In DNA, the CDR3 is TGTGCCAGCAGTTTACAAGGGTATGAGCAGTTCTTC.